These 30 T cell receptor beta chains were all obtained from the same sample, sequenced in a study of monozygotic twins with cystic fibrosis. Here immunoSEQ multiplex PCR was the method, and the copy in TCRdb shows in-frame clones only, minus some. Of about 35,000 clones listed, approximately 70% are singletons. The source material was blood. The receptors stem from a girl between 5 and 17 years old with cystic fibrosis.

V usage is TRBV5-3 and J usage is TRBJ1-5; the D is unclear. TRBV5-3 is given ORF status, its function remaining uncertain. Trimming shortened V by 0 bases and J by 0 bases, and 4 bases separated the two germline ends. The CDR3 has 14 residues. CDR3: CARSLGGSNQPQHF. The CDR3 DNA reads TGTGCCAGAAGCTTGGGCGGTAGCAATCAGCCCCAGCATTTT.

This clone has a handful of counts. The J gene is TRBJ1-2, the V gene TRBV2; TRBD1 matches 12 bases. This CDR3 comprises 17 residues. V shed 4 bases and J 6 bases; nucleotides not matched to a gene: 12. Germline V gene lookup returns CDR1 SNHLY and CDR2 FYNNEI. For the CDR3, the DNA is TGTGCCAGCAGTGGTGATAGGGACAGGGGGCGGAAGGATGGCTACACCTTC. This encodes CASSGDRDRGRKDGYTF.

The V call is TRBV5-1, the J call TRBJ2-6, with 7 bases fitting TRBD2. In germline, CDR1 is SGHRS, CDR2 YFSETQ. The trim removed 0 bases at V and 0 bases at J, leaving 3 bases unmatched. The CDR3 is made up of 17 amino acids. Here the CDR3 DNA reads TGCGCCAGCAGCTTGGTAGCGGGTTCCTCTGGGGCCAACGTCCTGACTTTC. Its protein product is CASSLVAGSSGANVLTF.

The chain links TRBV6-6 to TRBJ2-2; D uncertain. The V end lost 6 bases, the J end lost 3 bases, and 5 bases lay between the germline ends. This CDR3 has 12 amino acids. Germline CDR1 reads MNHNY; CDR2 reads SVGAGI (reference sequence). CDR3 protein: CASRADTGELFF. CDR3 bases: TGTGCCAGCAGGGCAGACACCGGGGAGCTGTTTTTT.

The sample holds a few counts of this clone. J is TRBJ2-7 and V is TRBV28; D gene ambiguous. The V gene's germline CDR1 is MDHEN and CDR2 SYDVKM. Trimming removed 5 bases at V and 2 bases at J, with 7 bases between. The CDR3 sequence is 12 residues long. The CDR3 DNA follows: TGTGCCAGCAGTGAGTCAACCTACGAGCAGTACTTC. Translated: CASSESTYEQYF.

The CDR3 region is CASSLGSEQFF. The DNA of the CDR3 is TGCGCCAGCAGCTTGGGGTCTGAGCAGTTCTTC. This sequence joins TRBV5-1 and TRBJ2-1; D is uncertain. The V gene lost 0 bases and the J gene lost 9 bases, with 4 bases spanning the gap. The V gene's germline CDR1 is SGHRS and CDR2 YFSETQ. The CDR3 is made up of 11 amino acids. Combining the CDR3 with reference TRBV5-1 and TRBJ2-1 gives the whole variable domain KAGVTQTPRYLIKTRGQQVTLSCSPISGHRSVSWYQQTPGQGLQFLFEYFSETQRNKGNFPGRFSGRQFSNSRSEMNVSTLELGDSALYLCASSLGSEQFFGPGTRLTVL.

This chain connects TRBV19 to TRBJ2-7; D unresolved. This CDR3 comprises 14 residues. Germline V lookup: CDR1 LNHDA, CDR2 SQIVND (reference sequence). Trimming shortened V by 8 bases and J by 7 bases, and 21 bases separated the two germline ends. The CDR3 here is CASSSTSWAPEQYV. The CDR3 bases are TGTGCCAGTTCGTCAACCTCATGGGCACCAGAGCAGTACGTC.

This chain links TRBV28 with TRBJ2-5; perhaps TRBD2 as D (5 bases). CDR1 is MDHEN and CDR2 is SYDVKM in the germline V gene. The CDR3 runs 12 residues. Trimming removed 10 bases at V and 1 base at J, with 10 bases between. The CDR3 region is CATQEVQETQYF. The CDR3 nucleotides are TGTGCCACTCAGGAGGTCCAAGAGACCCAGTACTTC.

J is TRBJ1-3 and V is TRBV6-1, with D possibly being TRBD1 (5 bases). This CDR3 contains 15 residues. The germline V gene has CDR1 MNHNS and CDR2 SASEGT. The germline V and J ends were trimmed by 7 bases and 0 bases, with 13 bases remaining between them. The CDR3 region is CASTTGEASGNTIYF. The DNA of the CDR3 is TGTGCCAGCACCACAGGCGAAGCCTCTGGAAACACCATATATTTT.

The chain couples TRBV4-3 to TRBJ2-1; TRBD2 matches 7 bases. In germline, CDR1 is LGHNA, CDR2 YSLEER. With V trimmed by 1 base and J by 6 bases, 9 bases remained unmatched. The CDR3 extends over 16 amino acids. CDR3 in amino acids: CASSQGKAGTGNEQFF. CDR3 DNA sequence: TGCGCCAGCAGCCAAGGCAAAGCGGGAACGGGCAATGAGCAGTTCTTC.

The DNA for the CDR3 is TGTGCCAGCAGCCGTAGCACAAAAACTACAAGGCGGGCTACACAGCCCCAGCATTTT. This codes for CASSRSTKTTRRATQPQHF. This chain uses TRBV14 with TRBJ1-5; D remains unclear. Germline V lookup: CDR1 SGHDN, CDR2 FVKESK. The CDR3 covers 19 residues. Trimming left V 4 bases short and J 7 bases short, with 29 bases between.

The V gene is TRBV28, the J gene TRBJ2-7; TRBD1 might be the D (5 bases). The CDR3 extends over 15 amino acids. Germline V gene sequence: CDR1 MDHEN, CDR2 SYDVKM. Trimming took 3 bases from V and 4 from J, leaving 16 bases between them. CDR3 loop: CASSFLGPAGYEQYF. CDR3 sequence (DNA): TGTGCCAGCAGTTTTCTGGGGCCTGCCGGATACGAGCAGTACTTC.

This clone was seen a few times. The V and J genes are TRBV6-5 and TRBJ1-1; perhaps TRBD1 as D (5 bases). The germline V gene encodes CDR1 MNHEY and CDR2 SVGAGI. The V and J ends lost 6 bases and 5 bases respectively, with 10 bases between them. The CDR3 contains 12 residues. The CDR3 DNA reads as TGTGCCAGCAGCTCCAGGGAGACTGAAGCTTTCTTT. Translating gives CASSSRETEAFF.

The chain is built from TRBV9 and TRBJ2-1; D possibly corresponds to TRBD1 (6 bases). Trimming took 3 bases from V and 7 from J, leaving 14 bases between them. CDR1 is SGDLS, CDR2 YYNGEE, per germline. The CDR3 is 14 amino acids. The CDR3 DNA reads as TGTGCCAGCAGCGGGACAGCCCTTAGGAATGAGCAGTTCTTC. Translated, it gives CASSGTALRNEQFF.

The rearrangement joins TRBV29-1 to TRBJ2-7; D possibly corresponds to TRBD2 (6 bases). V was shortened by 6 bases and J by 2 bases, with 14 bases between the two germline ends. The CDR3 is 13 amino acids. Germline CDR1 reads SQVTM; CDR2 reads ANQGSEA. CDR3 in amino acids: CSVAPRLAYEQYF. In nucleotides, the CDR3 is TGCAGCGTAGCCCCCAGACTAGCCTACGAGCAGTACTTC.

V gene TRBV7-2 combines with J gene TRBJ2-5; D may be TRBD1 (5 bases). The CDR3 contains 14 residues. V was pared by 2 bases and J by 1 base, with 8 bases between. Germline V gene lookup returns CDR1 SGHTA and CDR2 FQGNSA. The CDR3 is CASSLTRAQETQYF. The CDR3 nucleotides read TGTGCCAGCAGCTTAACCAGGGCCCAAGAGACCCAGTACTTC.

CDR3 protein: CASSLWVANWFTEAFF. The DNA for the CDR3 is TGTGCCAGCAGCTTGTGGGTGGCGAATTGGTTCACTGAAGCTTTCTTT. The rearrangement joins TRBV5-6 to TRBJ1-1; D call uncertain. Germline CDR1 and CDR2: SGHDT and YYEEEE. The CDR3 length is 16 residues. Trimming left V 1 base short and J 4 bases short, with 17 bases between.

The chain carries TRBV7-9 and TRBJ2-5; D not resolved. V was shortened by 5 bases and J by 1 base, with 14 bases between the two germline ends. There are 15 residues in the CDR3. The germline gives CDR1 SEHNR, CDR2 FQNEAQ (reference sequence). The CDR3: CASSLSRVGQETQYF. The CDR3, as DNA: TGTGCCAGCAGCCTCTCCCGAGTCGGCCAAGAGACCCAGTACTTC.

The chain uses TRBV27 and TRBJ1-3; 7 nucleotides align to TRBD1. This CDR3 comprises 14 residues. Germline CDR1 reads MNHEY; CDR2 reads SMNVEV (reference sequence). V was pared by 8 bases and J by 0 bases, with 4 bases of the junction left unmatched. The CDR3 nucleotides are TGTGCCAGCGAGACAGGGAGCTCTGGAAACACCATATATTTT. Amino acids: CASETGSSGNTIYF.

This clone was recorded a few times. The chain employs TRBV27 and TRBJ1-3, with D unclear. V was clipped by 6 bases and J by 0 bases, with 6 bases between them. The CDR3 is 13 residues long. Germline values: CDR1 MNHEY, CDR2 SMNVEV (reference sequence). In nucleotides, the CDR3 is TGTGCCAGCAGGGCTTTCTCTGGAAACACCATATATTTT. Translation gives CASRAFSGNTIYF.

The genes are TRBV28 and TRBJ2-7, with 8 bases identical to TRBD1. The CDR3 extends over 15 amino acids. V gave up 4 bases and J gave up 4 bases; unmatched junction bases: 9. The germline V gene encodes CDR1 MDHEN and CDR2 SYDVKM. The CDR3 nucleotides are TGTGCCAGCAGTTCCCTCGGACAGGGTATGTACGAGCAGTACTTC. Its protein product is CASSSLGQGMYEQYF.

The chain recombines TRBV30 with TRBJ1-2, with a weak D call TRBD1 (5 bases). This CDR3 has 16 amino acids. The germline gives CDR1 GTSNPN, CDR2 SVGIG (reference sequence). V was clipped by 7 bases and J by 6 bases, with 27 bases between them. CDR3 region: CALIRTYMGGEDGYTF. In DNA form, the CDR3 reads TGTGCCTTGATCAGAACGTATATGGGGGGAGAGGATGGCTACACCTTC.

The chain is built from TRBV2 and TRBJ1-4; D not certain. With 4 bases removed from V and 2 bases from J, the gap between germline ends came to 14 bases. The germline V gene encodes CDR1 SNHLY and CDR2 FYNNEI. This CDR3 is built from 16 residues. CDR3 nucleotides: TGTGCCAGCAGTGTACATATACCCCGGACTAATGAAAAACTGTTTTTT. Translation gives CASSVHIPRTNEKLFF.

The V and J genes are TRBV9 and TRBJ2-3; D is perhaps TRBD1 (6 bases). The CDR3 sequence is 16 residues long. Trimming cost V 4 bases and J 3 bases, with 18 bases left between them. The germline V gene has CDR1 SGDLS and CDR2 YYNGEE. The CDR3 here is CASSPGGGRGTDTQYF. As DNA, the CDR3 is TGTGCCAGCAGCCCAGGTGGTGGCAGGGGAACAGATACGCAGTATTTT.

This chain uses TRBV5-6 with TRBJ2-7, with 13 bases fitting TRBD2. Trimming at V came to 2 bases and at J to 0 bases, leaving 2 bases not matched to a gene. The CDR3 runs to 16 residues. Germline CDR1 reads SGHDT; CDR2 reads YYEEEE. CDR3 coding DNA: TGTGCCAGCAGCTTTCGGACTAGCGGGAGCTCCTACGAGCAGTACTTC. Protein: CASSFRTSGSSYEQYF.

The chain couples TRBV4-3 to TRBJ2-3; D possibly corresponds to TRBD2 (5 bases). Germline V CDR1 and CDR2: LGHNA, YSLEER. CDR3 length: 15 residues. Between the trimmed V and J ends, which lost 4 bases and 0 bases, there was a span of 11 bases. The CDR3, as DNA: TGCGCCAGCAGCCGAACTAGGTCTAGCACAGATACGCAGTATTTT. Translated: CASSRTRSSTDTQYF.

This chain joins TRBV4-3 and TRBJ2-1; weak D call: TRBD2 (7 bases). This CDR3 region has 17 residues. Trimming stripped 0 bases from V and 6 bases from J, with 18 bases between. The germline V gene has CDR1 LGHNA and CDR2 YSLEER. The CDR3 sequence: CASSQDSPSAGANEQFF. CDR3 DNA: TGCGCCAGCAGCCAAGATTCTCCCAGTGCGGGGGCCAATGAGCAGTTCTTC.

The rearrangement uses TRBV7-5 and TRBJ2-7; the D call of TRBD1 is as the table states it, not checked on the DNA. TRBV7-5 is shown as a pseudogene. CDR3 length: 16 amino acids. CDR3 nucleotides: TGTGCCAGAAGCCACCAGGGGGCTAGGAGCTCCTACGAGCAGTACGTC. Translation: CARSHQGARSSYEQYV.

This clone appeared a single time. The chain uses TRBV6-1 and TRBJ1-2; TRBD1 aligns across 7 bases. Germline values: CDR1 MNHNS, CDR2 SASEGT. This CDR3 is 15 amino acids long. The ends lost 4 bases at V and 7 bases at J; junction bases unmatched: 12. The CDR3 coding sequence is TGTGCCAGCAGTGGCCCTCCTCGAGGGGGCCTTGGCTACACCTTC. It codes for CASSGPPRGGLGYTF.

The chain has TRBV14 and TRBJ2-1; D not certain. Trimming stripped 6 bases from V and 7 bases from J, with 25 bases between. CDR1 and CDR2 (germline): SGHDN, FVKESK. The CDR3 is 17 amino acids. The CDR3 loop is CASSLQSYSTPGNEQFF. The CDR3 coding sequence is TGTGCCAGCAGTCTACAAAGTTATAGTACCCCTGGGAATGAGCAGTTCTTC.